Listed below are T cell receptor beta chains from one sample, sequenced in a study of T cell responses to AZD1222 COVID-19 vaccine. TCRdb's copy holds only in-frame clones and misses some; the assay was immunoSEQ multiplex PCR. Here the sample spans some 150,000 clones, 90% to 95% being singletons. Sequencing used peripheral blood, obtained on day 0 of AZD1222 vaccination. These receptors were taken from an adult in good health. CDR3s include the opening cysteine and the closing phenylalanine or tryptophan. The order of the fields is CDR3 length, D gene, J gene, V gene, clone size, CDR3 protein, CDR3 DNA. A D gene is named only where the DNA matches it firmly. Only part of the rows carry a size: once, few, many, or a class if the clone is expanded.

14 . TRBJ1-2 TRBV5-4 . CASSPGPQNYGYTF TGTGCCAGCAGCCCCGGACCCCAAAACTATGGCTACACCTTC
12 . TRBJ2-7 TRBV6-5 once CASSYQGAEQYF TGTGCCAGCAGTTACCAGGGAGCCGAGCAGTACTTC
15 . TRBJ2-7 TRBV27 . CASSLVASESYEQYF TGTGCCAGCAGTTTGGTGGCTAGCGAGTCCTACGAGCAGTACTTC
15 . TRBJ1-1 TRBV27 . CASSSTQTVNTEAFF TGTGCCAGCAGTTCTACCCAGACAGTTAACACTGAAGCTTTCTTT
15 TRBD1 TRBJ2-7 TRBV6-2/TRBV6-3 . CASSYLGQGSYEQYF TGTGCCAGCAGTTACCTGGGACAGGGATCCTACGAGCAGTACTTC
15 TRBD2 TRBJ2-1 TRBV2 . CASSEDSGRYNEQFF TGTGCCAGCAGTGAGGATAGCGGGAGGTACAATGAGCAGTTCTTC
15 TRBD1 TRBJ1-2 TRBV5-1 . CASKSSGQGTPGYTF TGCGCCAGCAAATCATCCGGACAGGGGACGCCTGGCTACACCTTC
14 TRBD2 TRBJ2-1 TRBV4-2 . CASSQAAGRGEQFF TGTGCCAGCAGCCAAGCAGCGGGACGGGGTGAGCAGTTCTTC
13 . TRBJ1-4 TRBV3-1/TRBV3-2 once CASSHRGGEKLFF TGTGCCAGCAGCCATCGGGGGGGTGAAAAACTGTTTTTT
15 . TRBJ2-3 TRBV7-9 . CASSPGHFSTDTQYF TGTGCCAGCAGCCCCGGACACTTTAGCACAGATACGCAGTATTTT
14 . TRBJ2-1 TRBV10-1 . CASSGDPSYNEQFF TGCGCCAGCAGTGGTGACCCGTCCTACAATGAGCAGTTCTTC
16 TRBD2 TRBJ2-3 TRBV7-6 . CASSEGLAGGQDTQYF TGTGCCAGCAGCGAGGGACTAGCGGGGGGACAGGATACGCAGTATTTT
13 . TRBJ1-1 TRBV7-9 . CASSIDSGTEAFF TGTGCCAGCAGCATAGACAGTGGCACTGAAGCTTTCTTT
14 . TRBJ1-4 TRBV18 . CASSPSATNEKLFF TGTGCCAGCTCACCTTCAGCAACTAATGAAAAACTGTTTTTT
14 . TRBJ2-7 TRBV29-1 . CSVEYVTGGTEQYF TGCAGCGTTGAATACGTGACAGGAGGGACCGAGCAGTACTTC
14 . TRBJ1-1 TRBV5-1 once CASSWASQGTEAFF TGCGCCAGCAGCTGGGCAAGCCAGGGCACTGAAGCTTTCTTT
16 TRBD2 TRBJ2-2 TRBV18 . CASSPPKRGNTGELFF TGTGCCAGCTCACCACCGAAGCGGGGGAACACCGGGGAGCTGTTTTTT
16 TRBD2 TRBJ2-1 TRBV24-1 . CATSESRPLGGNEQFF TGTGCCACCAGTGAAAGCCGGCCGCTCGGGGGGAATGAGCAGTTCTTC
15 TRBD1 TRBJ1-5 TRBV6-2/TRBV6-3 . CASSQRGQGIQPQHF TGTGCCAGCAGCCAGAGGGGACAGGGAATTCAGCCCCAGCATTTT
15 . TRBJ1-3 TRBV9 . CASASPRNSGNTIYF TGTGCCAGCGCATCCCCGCGGAACTCTGGAAACACCATATATTTT
15 . TRBJ1-1 TRBV5-4 medium-sized CASSPNSLVNTEAFF TGTGCCAGCAGCCCGAACAGTTTAGTGAACACTGAAGCTTTCTTT
13 . TRBJ1-1 TRBV7-3 . CASSLVMNTEAFF TGTGCCAGCAGCCTTGTAATGAACACTGAAGCTTTCTTT
14 . TRBJ2-6 TRBV6-5 . CASSYDSGANVLTF TGTGCCAGCAGTTACGACTCTGGGGCCAACGTCCTGACTTTC
18 . TRBJ1-5 TRBV7-2 . CASSSQITTGLSNQPQHF TGTGCCAGCAGCTCTCAGATTACGACAGGACTTAGCAATCAGCCCCAGCATTTT
14 TRBD1 TRBJ1-2 TRBV11-3 . CASSLNGQGSGYTF TGTGCCAGCAGCTTAAACGGACAGGGGTCTGGCTACACCTTC
11 . TRBJ1-1 TRBV6-6 . CASSYQGEAFF TGTGCCAGCAGTTACCAGGGTGAAGCTTTCTTT
13 . TRBJ2-2 TRBV5-1 . CASSWGETGELFF TGCGCCAGCAGCTGGGGGGAGACCGGGGAGCTGTTTTTT
11 . TRBJ1-2 TRBV2 . CASGNERGYTF TGTGCCAGCGGCAATGAGCGGGGCTACACCTTC
13 . TRBJ2-7 TRBV12-3/TRBV12-4 . CASSHYSAYEQYF TGTGCCAGCAGCCATTATTCGGCCTACGAGCAGTACTTC
15 TRBD1 TRBJ1-5 TRBV6-5 once CASSWDRASNQPQHF TGTGCCAGCAGCTGGGACAGGGCTAGCAATCAGCCCCAGCATTTT
11 . TRBJ1-1 TRBV5-6 . CASTSGTEAFF TGTGCCAGCACGTCGGGGACTGAAGCTTTCTTT
15 . TRBJ2-7 TRBV6-2/TRBV6-3 once CASSYSRQAGYEQYF TGTGCCAGCAGTTACTCGAGACAGGCGGGGTACGAGCAGTACTTC
15 . TRBJ2-7 TRBV5-1 . CASSPGTIGTYEQYF TGCGCCAGCAGCCCCGGTACTATAGGTACCTACGAGCAGTACTTC
15 . TRBJ1-2 TRBV5-1 . CASSPLTGEVHGYTF TGCGCCAGCAGCCCGTTGACAGGAGAGGTGCATGGCTACACCTTC
17 TRBD1 TRBJ1-5 TRBV19 . CASSPGTGLGSRQPQHF TGTGCCAGTAGCCCCGGGACAGGGTTAGGATCAAGGCAGCCCCAGCATTTT
15 TRBD2 TRBJ2-1 TRBV5-1 . CASSYLAGAENEQFF TGCGCCAGCAGCTACCTAGCGGGAGCGGAGAATGAGCAGTTCTTC
15 . TRBJ1-2 TRBV6-5 . CASSKSQNRNYGYTF TGTGCCAGCAGCAAATCCCAAAACAGAAACTATGGCTACACCTTC
17 . TRBJ2-2 TRBV5-1 . CASSFIVGSANTGELFF TGCGCCAGCAGCTTTATTGTGGGGTCCGCGAACACCGGGGAGCTGTTTTTT
16 . TRBJ2-6 TRBV6-6 . CASSKRQTSGANVLTF TGTGCCAGCAGCAAACGACAGACCTCTGGGGCCAACGTCCTGACTTTC
15 TRBD1 TRBJ2-2 TRBV4-2 . CASSTHRGTTGELFF TGTGCCAGCAGCACACACAGGGGGACTACCGGGGAGCTGTTTTTT
15 TRBD2 TRBJ2-7 TRBV5-5 . CASSLVAGGAYEQYF TGTGCCAGCAGCTTGGTCGCGGGAGGTGCTTACGAGCAGTACTTC
13 . TRBJ2-5 TRBV7-9 . CASSWTLQETQYF TGTGCCAGCAGCTGGACACTCCAAGAGACCCAGTACTTC
15 . TRBJ2-7 TRBV5-1 . CASSLVGGATYEQYF TGCGCCAGCAGCTTGGTCGGGGGAGCGACCTACGAGCAGTACTTC
13 . TRBJ1-1 TRBV7-9 . CASSLGEGTEAFF TGTGCCAGCAGCTTAGGGGAGGGCACTGAAGCTTTCTTT
13 . TRBJ2-1 TRBV5-4 . CASSLEGGNEQFF TGTGCCAGCAGCTTGGAGGGGGGGAATGAGCAGTTCTTC
16 . TRBJ1-2 TRBV4-1 . CASSQVARFGGYGYTF TGCGCCAGCAGCCAGGTTGCTCGGTTCGGGGGGTATGGCTACACCTTC